The 14 T cell receptor beta chains in this list originate from one sample, sequenced in a study of chemoradiotherapy in HPV16-positive cancers. Generated by immunoSEQ multiplex PCR, the TCRdb table keeps only in-frame clones and is missing some. The sample yields fewer than 30,000 clones, 94% seen once. Sampling was carried out from a patient who underwent chemoradiotherapy. The source is a human donor with HPV-associated anogenital cancer.

This clone has just one count. The rearrangement links TRBV2 to TRBJ1-5; TRBD1 matches 8 bases. Germline V gives CDR1 SNHLY, CDR2 FYNNEI. V was pared by 1 base and J by 1 base, with 15 bases of the junction left unmatched. The CDR3 contains 20 residues. The CDR3 spells CASSEDLDRVEMSSNQPQHF. CDR3 nucleotides: TGTGCCAGCAGTGAAGATCTGGACAGGGTTGAAATGTCGAGCAATCAGCCCCAGCATTTT.

This clone has just one count. The gene calls are TRBV5-6 and TRBJ2-5, with 12 bases lining up with TRBD2. The CDR3 is made up of 15 amino acids. Germline-derived CDR1 and CDR2 are SGHDT and YYEEEE. V lost 4 bases to trimming and J lost 5 bases; unmatched junction nucleotides: 6. CDR3 DNA sequence: TGTGCCAGCAGCCATCGGACTAGCGGGGCGGAGACCCAGTACTTC. Amino acid sequence: CASSHRTSGAETQYF. The full variable domain, with the rest looked up from reference TRBV5-6 and TRBJ2-5, is DAGVTQSPTHLIKTRGQQVTLRCSPKSGHDTVSWYQQALGQGPQFIFQYYEEEERQRGNFPDRFSGHQFPNYSSELNVNALLLGDSALYLCASSHRTSGAETQYFGPGTRLLVL.

This chain joins TRBV6-1 and TRBJ2-7; D is ambiguous. From germline, CDR1 is MNHNS and CDR2 SASEGT. CDR3 length: 14 amino acids. V was clipped by 7 bases and J by 0 bases, with 13 bases between them. CDR3 amino acids: CASTPERLSYEQYF. CDR3 nucleotides: TGTGCCAGCACCCCGGAGCGCCTCTCCTACGAGCAGTACTTC.

The V and J genes are TRBV6-6 and TRBJ2-2, with TRBD2 matching over 7 bases. Germline lookup yields CDR1 MNHNY and CDR2 SVGAGI (reference sequence). Germline trimming cut 0 bases from V and 6 bases from J; bases unmatched to any gene: 7. The CDR3 has 16 residues. The CDR3 bases are TGTGCCAGCAGTTACTCGGGGGGGACGCCCCCCGGGGAGCTGTTTTTT. This encodes CASSYSGGTPPGELFF.

The V call is TRBV5-1, the J call TRBJ2-1, with 8 bases lining up with TRBD2. Germline V gene lookup returns CDR1 SGHRS and CDR2 YFSETQ. The CDR3 is made up of 13 amino acids. Trimming cost V 6 bases and J 7 bases; bases outside gene matches: 6. This chain's CDR3 is CASKRGGRNEQFF. The CDR3 coding sequence is TGCGCCAGCAAACGGGGGGGAAGGAATGAGCAGTTCTTC.

This chain uses TRBV10-3 with TRBJ2-7; TRBD1 agrees at 7 bases. The CDR3 is 15 amino acids. The trim removed 2 bases at V and 2 bases at J, leaving 6 bases unmatched. Per the germline V gene, CDR1 is ENHRY and CDR2 is SYGVKD. Written as DNA, the CDR3 is TGTGCCATCAGTGAGGAAAACAGGGGAACCTACGAGCAGTACTTC. It codes for CAISEENRGTYEQYF.

This clone turned up a few times. The chain uses TRBV28 and TRBJ1-5; a weak D match, TRBD1 (5 bases). There are 17 residues in the CDR3. The germline V and J ends were trimmed by 4 bases and 7 bases, with 23 bases remaining between them. Germline values: CDR1 MDHEN, CDR2 SYDVKM. The DNA of the CDR3 is TGTGCCAGCAGTTACGTCAACCGGGACGGGAGGTTCCAGCCCCAGCATTTT. The encoded protein is CASSYVNRDGRFQPQHF. Drawing the rest from reference TRBV28 and TRBJ1-5, the complete variable domain is DVKVTQSSRYLVKRTGEKVFLECVQDMDHENMFWYRQDPGLGLRLIYFSYDVKMKEKGDIPEGYSVSREKKERFSLILESASTNQTSMYLCASSYVNRDGRFQPQHFGDGTRLSIL.

V and J are TRBV4-1 and TRBJ2-7; TRBD1 matches 9 bases. Per germline, CDR1 MGHRA and CDR2 YSYEKL. This CDR3 contains 15 residues. Unmatched junction bases numbered 6, after V lost 4 bases and J lost 2 bases. Here the CDR3 DNA reads TGCGCCAGCAGCCCGGGGACAGGGAAGGCCTACGAGCAGTACTTC. Its translation is CASSPGTGKAYEQYF.

This chain uses TRBV7-6 with TRBJ1-1; 7 bases map to TRBD1. Trimming removed 4 bases from V and 5 bases from J; junction bases left unmatched: 10. The CDR3 contains 15 residues. The germline V gene encodes CDR1 SGHVS and CDR2 FNYEAQ. CDR3 residues: CASSSIQGGKTEAFF. In DNA form, the CDR3 reads TGTGCCAGCAGCTCCATCCAGGGGGGAAAAACTGAAGCTTTCTTT.

This chain links TRBV11-2 with TRBJ1-1; a weak D match, TRBD1 (5 bases). CDR1 and CDR2 from the germline V gene are SGHAT and FQNNGV. V was pared by 6 bases and J by 0 bases, with 11 bases between. The CDR3 consists of 14 residues. For the CDR3, the DNA is TGTGCCAGCAGATGGGGCGACATGAACACTGAAGCTTTCTTT. Amino acids: CASRWGDMNTEAFF. The whole variable domain, remainder taken from reference TRBV11-2 and TRBJ1-1, is EAGVAQSPRYKIIEKRQSVAFWCNPISGHATLYWYQQILGQGPKLLIQFQNNGVVDDSQLPKDRFSAERLKGVDSTLKIQPAKLEDSAVYLCASRWGDMNTEAFFGQGTRLTVV.

V and J are TRBV6-6 and TRBJ2-5; weak D call: TRBD1 (6 bases). This CDR3 region has 16 residues. V was cut by 2 bases and J by 1 base, with 14 bases left in between. Germline V gene sequence: CDR1 MNHNY, CDR2 SVGAGI (reference sequence). CDR3 protein: CASSYSQGSPQETQYF. The CDR3 DNA sequence: TGTGCCAGCAGTTACAGCCAGGGGAGCCCCCAAGAGACCCAGTACTTC.

This sequence joins TRBV4-3 and TRBJ1-6, with D maybe TRBD1 (6 bases). The germline gives CDR1 LGHNA, CDR2 YSLEER. The V end was cut by 0 bases, the J end by 7 bases, with 10 bases between. The CDR3 spans 15 residues. The CDR3: CASSQERTENSPLHF. The DNA of the CDR3 is TGCGCCAGCAGCCAAGAGAGGACAGAAAATTCACCCCTCCACTTT.

This clone was counted once. This chain joins TRBV2 and TRBJ2-1; 12 bases are a match to TRBD2. The CDR3 is 20 residues long. Trimming took 1 base from V and 0 from J; bases not matched to a gene: 10. Germline CDR1 and CDR2: SNHLY and FYNNEI. CDR3 residues: CASSEGPTSGRLSSYNEQFF. CDR3 sequence (DNA): TGTGCCAGCAGTGAAGGACCAACTAGCGGGAGGCTGAGCTCCTACAATGAGCAGTTCTTC.

The chain couples TRBV30 to TRBJ1-4; the D is unclear. CDR3 length: 11 residues. V was cut by 1 base and J by 4 bases, with 1 base left in between. From germline, CDR1 is GTSNPN and CDR2 SVGIG (reference sequence). The CDR3 reads CAWSDNEKLFF. CDR3 nucleotide sequence: TGTGCCTGGAGTGATAATGAAAAACTGTTTTTT.